Shown below are 14 T cell receptor beta chains from a single sample sequenced in a study of HIV-infected patients and healthy controls. TCRdb re-called the 5' RACE reads through MiXCR, storing one row per CDR3 protein. The sample includes about 67,000 distinct CDR3 sequences, 15% to 20% seen only once; the top ten take approximately 5%. The sample taken for sequencing was CD4+ T cells from blood. Receptor source: a human donor in good health.

This clonotype showed up just a few times. As DNA, the CDR3 is TGTGCCAGCAGCCAAGCGGCTCGCCGGGGCGATGAGCAGTTCTTC. As protein: CASSQAARRGDEQFF. The chain has TRBV14 and TRBJ2-1, with D perhaps TRBD1 or TRBD2 (5 bases each). The CDR3 covers 15 residues. The germline CDR1 and CDR2 sequences are SGHDN and FVKESK. The germline V and J ends were trimmed by 1 base and 8 bases, with 15 bases remaining between them.

The CDR3 coding sequence is TGTGCCAGCAGCGGGCCAACGCGGACTGAAGCTTTCTTT. It specifies CASSGPTRTEAFF. The V call is TRBV4-2, the J call TRBJ1-1; D remains ambiguous. CDR1 and CDR2 from the germline V gene are LGHNA and YNFKEQ. The V end lost 5 bases, the J end lost 5 bases, and 12 bases lay between the germline ends. There are 13 residues in the CDR3.

The V and J genes are TRBV7-2 and TRBJ2-6; 7 bases are shared with TRBD2. The CDR3 is made up of 18 amino acids. The V segment lost 6 bases and the J segment 0 bases; nucleotides outside the gene matches: 11. Looked up from germline, CDR1 is SGHTA and CDR2 is FQGNSA. This chain's CDR3 is CASRPRGVMSSGANVLTF. In DNA form, the CDR3 reads TGTGCCAGCAGACCCCGGGGGGTGATGAGCTCTGGGGCCAACGTCCTGACTTTC.

This clonotype was seen a handful of times. V gene TRBV7-8 combines with J gene TRBJ2-3; D is perhaps TRBD2 (6 bases). The CDR3 sequence is 16 residues long. Germline-derived CDR1 and CDR2 are SGHVS and FQNEAQ. V lost 5 bases and J 0 bases, leaving 15 bases between the germline ends. DNA for the CDR3: TGTGCCAGCAGCCGACTGTGGAGCGGGAGCACAGATACGCAGTATTTT. It specifies CASSRLWSGSTDTQYF.

This clonotype was seen at least ten times. This chain connects TRBV3-1 to TRBJ2-7; 7 nucleotides agree with TRBD2. V lost 0 bases, J lost 3 bases, and 14 bases stayed unmatched. This CDR3 has 18 amino acids. Germline CDR1 is LGHDT and CDR2 is YNNKEL (reference sequence). This CDR3 is CASSQESTSLAPIYEQYF. In nucleotides, the CDR3 is TGTGCCAGCAGCCAAGAGTCGACTAGCCTGGCGCCTATCTACGAGCAGTACTTC.

The chain uses TRBV30 and TRBJ1-2, with 12 bases fitting TRBD1. This CDR3 contains 15 residues. The trim removed 4 bases at V and 2 bases at J, leaving 5 bases unmatched. The germline V gene has CDR1 GTSNPN and CDR2 SVGIG (reference sequence). CDR3 amino acids: CAWKGQGAPNYGYTF. The CDR3 coding sequence is TGTGCCTGGAAGGGACAGGGGGCACCAAACTATGGCTACACCTTC.

The rearrangement joins TRBV7-3 to TRBJ2-1; D is possibly TRBD1 (5 bases). Trimming stripped 2 bases from V and 8 bases from J, with 16 bases between. The CDR3 is 15 residues long. CDR1 and CDR2 from the germline V gene are SGHTA and FQGTGA. CDR3 bases: TGTGCCAGCAGCTTATTAGTGGGAATCAGGGATGAGCAGTTCTTC. Its translation is CASSLLVGIRDEQFF.

V and J are TRBV20-1 and TRBJ2-4; D possibly corresponds to TRBD1 (5 bases). Trimming pared 0 bases from V and 0 bases from J, leaving 18 bases between. This CDR3 has 18 amino acids. Germline-derived CDR1 and CDR2 are DFQATT and SNEGSKA (reference sequence). In DNA, the CDR3 is TGCAGTGCTAGAGAACCCCTTGACAGAGACCTAGCCAAAAACATTCAGTACTTC. It codes for CSAREPLDRDLAKNIQYF.

This chain links TRBV19 with TRBJ2-6, with TRBD1 matching over 12 bases. Unmatched junction bases numbered 11, after V lost 7 bases and J lost 1 base. Germline V CDR1 and CDR2: LNHDA, SQIVND (reference sequence). The CDR3 contains 19 residues. CDR3: CASTLRGGQGASGANVLTF. The CDR3, as DNA: TGTGCCAGTACCCTGAGGGGGGGACAGGGGGCTTCTGGGGCCAACGTCCTGACTTTC.

The sample holds many counts of this clonotype. V usage is TRBV18 and J usage is TRBJ2-6; D possibly corresponds to TRBD1 (6 bases). Germline CDR1 KGHSH, CDR2 LQKENI. The V end was cut by 3 bases, the J end by 8 bases, with 20 bases between. The CDR3 consists of 17 residues. The CDR3 region is CASSPTAGTRVTNVLTF. Written as DNA, the CDR3 is TGTGCCAGCTCACCGACCGCAGGGACAAGGGTTACCAACGTCCTGACTTTC.

This clonotype appeared a few times. The chain employs TRBV28 and TRBJ1-2, with unresolved D. The germline V gene encodes CDR1 MDHEN and CDR2 SYDVKM. V lost 8 bases to trimming and J lost 5 bases, with 9 bases between them. The CDR3 runs to 11 residues. CDR3 in DNA: TGTGCCAGCGGGCTACAATATGGCTACACCTTC. This codes for CASGLQYGYTF.

At least ten counts were recorded for this clonotype. This chain connects TRBV29-1 to TRBJ1-1, with D possibly TRBD1 on 5 matching bases. Germline V gives CDR1 SQVTM, CDR2 ANQGSEA. The V end lost 5 bases, the J end lost 0 bases, and 16 bases lay between the germline ends. This CDR3 is 15 amino acids long. The CDR3 nucleotides are TGCAGCGTTAAGGAGGGGCCGGGGATGAACACTGAAGCTTTCTTT. This codes for CSVKEGPGMNTEAFF.

This clonotype was counted ten times or more. The V and J genes are TRBV15 and TRBJ2-3, with 8 bases lining up with TRBD1. The length of the CDR3 is 13 residues. V gave up 6 bases and J gave up 6 bases; unmatched junction bases: 5. Germline CDR1 reads LNHNV; CDR2 reads YYDKDF (reference sequence). The CDR3: CATRNDRGDTQYF. CDR3 DNA sequence: TGTGCCACCAGGAACGACAGGGGCGATACGCAGTATTTT.

This clonotype showed up just a few times. V usage is TRBV20-1 and J usage is TRBJ1-2, with D perhaps matching TRBD1 (5 bases). Trimming stripped 6 bases from V and 0 bases from J, with 14 bases between. The length of the CDR3 is 14 residues. CDR1 and CDR2 (germline): DFQATT, SNEGSKA (reference sequence). The CDR3 loop is CSAPSGGANYGYTF. The CDR3 DNA reads TGCAGTGCACCGAGCGGAGGGGCTAACTATGGCTACACCTTC.